This paragraph covers one T cell receptor beta chain sequence. This entry comes from a study of cytomegalovirus exposure and HLA in healthy donors. Use of 60 Vbeta and 13 Jbeta primers characterized the PCR. The protocol was immunoSEQ multiplex PCR, while the TCRdb copy is restricted to in-frame clones and leaves out a portion. This table holds about 130,000 clones, around three quarters found once. The CDR3 runs 15 residues. V was pared by 3 bases and J by 0 bases, with 10 bases between. CDR1 and CDR2 (germline): SGHRS, YFSETQ. The TCR originated in a male donor in good health and CMV-seropositive. Input material: PBMCs. The rearrangement uses TRBV5-1 and TRBJ2-1, with D possibly TRBD2 on 5 matching bases. The chain's CDR3 is CASSSVAGSYNEQFF. In DNA, the CDR3 is TGCGCCAGCAGCTCCGTGGCGGGCTCCTACAATGAGCAGTTCTTC.